This T cell receptor (beta chain) was sequenced in a study of Ad26.COV2.S vaccination and SARS-CoV-2 variants. This clone was detected only a few times. Its antigen is as yet unknown. Study observations and caveats: Ad26.COV2.S recipients had broader spike-specific TCRs (P = 0.0014). Breadth, reportedly substantial, characterized the spike-specific CD8+ and CD4+ T cell responses after vaccination.

Generated by immunoSEQ multiplex PCR, the TCRdb table keeps only in-frame clones and is missing some. Of about 100,000 clones listed, around three quarters are singletons. There are 13 residues in the CDR3. V lost 1 base to trimming and J lost 3 bases, with 6 bases between them. Germline V gives CDR1 SEHNR, CDR2 FQNEAQ (reference sequence). The starting material was peripheral blood, obtained after recovery from COVID-19. V and J are TRBV7-9 and TRBJ1-1, with D hard to call. The source of this sequence is a human donor who had recovered from COVID-19. In nucleotides, the CDR3 is TGTGCCAGCAGCTTAGTCGGGGACACTGAAGCTTTCTTT. Translation: CASSLVGDTEAFF.